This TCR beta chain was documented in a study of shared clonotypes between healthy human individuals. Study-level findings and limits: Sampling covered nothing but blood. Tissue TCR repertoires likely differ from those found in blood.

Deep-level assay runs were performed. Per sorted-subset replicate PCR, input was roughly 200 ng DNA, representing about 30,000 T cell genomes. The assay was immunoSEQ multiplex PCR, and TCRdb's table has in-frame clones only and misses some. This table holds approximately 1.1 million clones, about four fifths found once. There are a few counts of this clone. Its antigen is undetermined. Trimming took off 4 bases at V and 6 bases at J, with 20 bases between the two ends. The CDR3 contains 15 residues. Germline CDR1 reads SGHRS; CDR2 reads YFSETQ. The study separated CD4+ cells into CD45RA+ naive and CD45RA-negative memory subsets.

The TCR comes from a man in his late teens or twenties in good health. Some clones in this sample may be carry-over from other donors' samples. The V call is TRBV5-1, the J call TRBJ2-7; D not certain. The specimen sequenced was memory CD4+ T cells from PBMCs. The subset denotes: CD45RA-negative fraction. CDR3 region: CASSAETGLVGEQYF. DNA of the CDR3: TGCGCCAGCAGCGCAGAAACCGGGTTGGTGGGCGAGCAGTACTTC.